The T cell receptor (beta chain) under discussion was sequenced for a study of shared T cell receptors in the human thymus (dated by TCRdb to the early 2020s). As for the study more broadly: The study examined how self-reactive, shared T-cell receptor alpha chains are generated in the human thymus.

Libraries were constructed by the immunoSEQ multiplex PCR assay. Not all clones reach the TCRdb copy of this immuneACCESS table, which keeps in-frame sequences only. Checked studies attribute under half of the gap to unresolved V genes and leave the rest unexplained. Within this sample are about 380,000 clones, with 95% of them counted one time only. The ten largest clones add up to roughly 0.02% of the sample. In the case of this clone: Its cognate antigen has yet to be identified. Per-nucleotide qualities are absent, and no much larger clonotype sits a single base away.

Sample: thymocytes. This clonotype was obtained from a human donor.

The CDR3 sequence is CASSEAEQMNTEAFF. The nucleotides are TGTGCCAGCAGTGAAGCGGAACAGATGAACACTGAAGCTTTCTTT. The chain couples TRBV6-1 to TRBJ1-1; no D segment can be confidently identified. There are 15 amino acids in the CDR3, from cysteine to phenylalanine inclusive. The retained sequence is limited to the CDR3, 45 bases, with the frame set at the first base. The trim is 0 bases for V and 0 bases for J, with a gap of 8 bases between the germline ends. CDR1 and CDR2 were assigned from the germline V gene as MNHNS and SASEGT.